This TCR beta chain was found in a study of T cells in localized non-small cell lung cancer (dated by TCRdb to about 2020). A note on the overall study: The study examined T cell repertoires in 236 patients with early-stage NSCLC and compared tumors with uninvolved tumor-adjacent lungs. A mean age of approximately 70 years was recorded for the NSCLC patients, of whom around 120 were male and 100 to 110 were female. The cohort was made up of around 250 treatment-naive NSCLC patients whose localized lung tumors had been resected.

In regard to this clone: Its specific antigen is unknown. Per-nucleotide qualities are absent, and no much larger clonotype sits a single base away.

At diagnosis, tumor, uninvolved tumor-adjacent lung and peripheral blood were collected and then preserved as a mix of FFPE and fresh-frozen material. For TCR repertoire profiling, the blood samples were analyzed as peripheral blood mononuclear cells. The immunoSEQ Assay was used to sequence TCR beta CDR3 regions from DNA. The authors' analysis ran thus. T cell density was computed as TCR beta template counts normalized to usable DNA estimated by amplifying housekeeping genes. The preseqR package was used to estimate richness by extrapolating to 400,000 templates for PBMC samples and to 120,000 templates for tissue samples. Clonality was calculated as one minus Pielou's evenness. Differential abundance testing on productive amino-acid clonotypes, with a minimum total count of 5 and an alpha of 0.1, was used to identify tissue-enriched TCRs. The Jaccard Index and the Morisita Overlap Index were used to measure how much the repertoires overlapped between compartments. GLIPH grouped TCR beta CDR3s together with public tetramer-defined viral CDR3s, and a viral motif had to include at least three viral sequences and show V-gene enrichment. TCRdb holds this immuneACCESS table with in-frame rearrangements only. Some clones are missing; in checked studies, unresolved V genes explain under half, and the rest has no known cause. That table furnishes V, J and clone size, whereas the DNA furnished D and trimming. This sample is represented by approximately 150,000 clones; roughly 90% of them were singletons. The ten largest clones add up to 1.7% of the sample.

On the study overall, not on this receptor specifically: A median of about 61 of the top 100 tumor clones turned up in the paired uninvolved adjacent lung, and 25 to 35 of those clones also ranked among the top 100 of that same adjacent lung. Longer overall survival was associated with higher T cell density in blood, whereas shorter survival was associated with higher clonality in adjacent lung. Because of the exploratory design, TCR variables were selected using unadjusted p-values without false-discovery rate correction. Because multi-region tumor sequencing was not performed, intratumor heterogeneity could not be ruled out. Uninvolved tumor-adjacent lung showed the highest T cell clonality, higher than tumor, which suggests more focused antigenic responses in the uninvolved tumor-adjacent lung.

The receptor comes from a female donor older than 55 with stage I lung adenocarcinoma. The sequencing used peripheral blood, collected before any cancer treatment.

The DNA reads TGTGCCAGTAGTACAGTACCCTACGAGCAGTACTTC. It codes for CASSTVPYEQYF. Recombination connected TRBV19 to TRBJ2-7; the D gene lacks a confident call. Inclusive of the bounding cysteine and phenylalanine, the CDR3 is 12 residues long. Left in the record is the CDR3 DNA by itself, 36 bases read in frame from the first base. CDR1 and CDR2 were assigned from the germline V gene (reference sequence) as LNHDA and SQIVND. V is pared back by 4 bases and J by 2 bases, with 6 bases lying between the germline termini.